The sample holds many counts of the clone carrying this TCR beta chain. The data were taken from a study of early T cells in non-severe SARS-CoV-2 infection. Losses at the gene ends were 3 bases for V and 4 bases for J; bases not matched to a gene: 5. The CDR3 totals 14 residues. CDR1 and CDR2 from the germline V gene are ENHRY and SYGVKD. TCRdb re-derived calls from the 5' RACE reads in MiXCR, one entry per CDR3 protein. Of tens of thousands of distinct CDR3 sequences listed, 14% to 15% were seen once; the top ten hold 4.5% to 7%. This sequence joins TRBV10-3 and TRBJ1-2; 7 nucleotides agree with TRBD1. The sequencing sample was made of whole blood. The TCR comes from an adult who was a healthcare worker with PCR-confirmed SARS-CoV-2 infection or an uninfected control (not recorded which). The CDR3 here is CAISEGGFLYGYTF. The CDR3 bases are TGTGCCATCAGTGAAGGGGGCTTCCTCTATGGCTACACCTTC.